Below, 9 T cell receptor beta chains from the same sample are listed, as sequenced in a study of beta chain features in type 1 diabetes. TCRB transcripts that were expressed got sequenced, as all of the isolated RNA had been reverse transcribed. Sequencing used immunoSEQ multiplex PCR; TCRdb keeps in-frame clones, though not all of them. The sample shows 680,000 or so clones, 15% of them seen only once. The sample was naive CD4+ T cells from blood. The receptor set was obtained from a man between 18 and 35 years old in good health.

This clone came up a few times. This chain joins TRBV18 and TRBJ2-3; no reliable D call. CDR1 is KGHSH and CDR2 is LQKENI in the germline V gene. CDR3 size: 16 residues. V lost 3 bases and J lost 0, with 13 bases in between. Here the CDR3 reads CASSPDRTFSTDTQYF. CDR3 bases: TGTGCCAGCTCACCCGACCGGACGTTCAGCACAGATACGCAGTATTTT.

With regard to this clone: Likely a read error: the CDR3 ends without its conserved phenylalanine or tryptophan. The DNA is omitted, as the CDR3 cannot be located on it reliably, and the CDR3 follows TCRdb's listing. V gene TRBV20-1 combines with J gene TRBJ1-1. Germline CDR1 DFQATT, CDR2 SNEGSKA (reference sequence). 8 amino acids form the CDR3, both terminal residues included. CDR3 amino acids: CSARDPPL.

This clone was seen a handful of times. Here the CDR3 DNA reads TGTGCCAGCATCCCGAGGAACACCCAATGGACTAATGAAAAACTGTTTTTT. Its translation is CASIPRNTQWTNEKLFF. The chain couples TRBV2 to TRBJ1-4; D is undetermined. V lost 7 bases and J lost 2, with 20 bases in between. This CDR3 comprises 17 residues. Germline-derived CDR1 and CDR2 are SNHLY and FYNNEI.

V usage is TRBV4-2 and J usage is TRBJ2-1; D gene uncertain. The CDR3 runs 12 residues. Per germline, CDR1 LGHNA and CDR2 YNFKEQ. With 0 bases removed from V and 10 bases from J, the gap between germline ends came to 7 bases. CDR3: CASSQDLGEQFF. Written as DNA, the CDR3 is TGTGCCAGCAGCCAAGATTTGGGAGAGCAGTTCTTC.

A single count supports this clone. The V gene is TRBV27, the J gene TRBJ2-7; D is possibly TRBD2 (6 bases). Germline values: CDR1 MNHEY, CDR2 SMNVEV (reference sequence). V gave up 6 bases and J gave up 1 base, with 13 bases separating them. The CDR3 length is 14 residues. The CDR3: CASRAGGVSYEQYF. DNA of the CDR3: TGTGCCAGCAGGGCCGGGGGTGTTTCCTACGAGCAGTACTTC.

This clone appeared a few times. The rearrangement joins TRBV19 to TRBJ2-7, with 8 positions matching TRBD1. CDR1 and CDR2 from the germline V gene are LNHDA and SQIVND (reference sequence). V shed 2 bases, J shed 5 bases, and the junction held 8 bases outside the gene matches. This CDR3 region has 15 residues. The CDR3 DNA is TGTGCCAGTAGTATAAGCGGCAGGGGGCTCAACGAGCAGTACTTC. Protein sequence: CASSISGRGLNEQYF.

This chain joins TRBV10-3 and TRBJ2-3, with a weak D call TRBD2 (7 bases). Deletions cut 6 bases from V and 0 bases from J, with 19 bases between. Looked up from germline, CDR1 is ENHRY and CDR2 is SYGVKD. The CDR3 is 17 residues long. For the CDR3, the DNA is TGTGCCATCAGCCAACTAGGGGGGGCCGGTAGCACAGATACGCAGTATTTT. Residues: CAISQLGGAGSTDTQYF.

This clone came up a few times. The V call is TRBV5-4, the J call TRBJ1-2; no clear D gene. In germline, CDR1 is SGHNT, CDR2 YYREEE (reference sequence). Trimming cost V 0 bases and J 4 bases, with 7 bases left between them. The CDR3 consists of 13 residues. The CDR3 region is CASSLEGPYGYTF. The CDR3 nucleotides are TGTGCCAGCAGCTTGGAAGGGCCCTATGGCTACACCTTC.

This clone has a count of ten or more. The genes are TRBV29-1 and TRBJ1-5; D is unresolved. The CDR3 sequence is 12 residues long. Germline V CDR1 and CDR2: SQVTM, ANQGSEA. Between the trimmed V and J ends, which lost 4 bases and 3 bases, there was a span of 7 bases. CDR3 loop: CSVATDNQPQHF. CDR3 nucleotides: TGCAGCGTTGCCACCGACAATCAGCCCCAGCATTTT.